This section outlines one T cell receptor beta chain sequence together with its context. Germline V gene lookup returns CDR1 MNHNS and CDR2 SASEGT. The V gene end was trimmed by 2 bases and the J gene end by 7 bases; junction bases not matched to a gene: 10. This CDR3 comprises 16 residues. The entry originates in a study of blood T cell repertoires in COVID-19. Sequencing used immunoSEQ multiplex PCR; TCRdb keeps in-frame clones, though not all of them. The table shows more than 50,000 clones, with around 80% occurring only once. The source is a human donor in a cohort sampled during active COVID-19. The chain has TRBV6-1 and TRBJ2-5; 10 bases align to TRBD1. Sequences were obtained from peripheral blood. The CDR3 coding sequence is TGTGCCAGCAGTGAAAAAAAAGCCGGGACAGGGGTGACCCAGTACTTC. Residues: CASSEKKAGTGVTQYF.